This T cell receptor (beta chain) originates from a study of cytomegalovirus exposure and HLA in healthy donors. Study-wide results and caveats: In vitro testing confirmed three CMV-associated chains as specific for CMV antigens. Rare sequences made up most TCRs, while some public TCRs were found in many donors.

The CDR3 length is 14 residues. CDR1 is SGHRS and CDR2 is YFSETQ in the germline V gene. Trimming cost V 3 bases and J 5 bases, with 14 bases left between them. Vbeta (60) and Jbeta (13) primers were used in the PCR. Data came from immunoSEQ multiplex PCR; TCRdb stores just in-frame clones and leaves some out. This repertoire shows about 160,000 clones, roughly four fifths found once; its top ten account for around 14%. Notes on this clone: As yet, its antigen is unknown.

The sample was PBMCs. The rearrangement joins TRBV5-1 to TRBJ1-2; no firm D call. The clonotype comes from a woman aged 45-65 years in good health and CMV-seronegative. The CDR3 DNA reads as TGCGCCAGCAGCTCCTCCGACGGGAAGTATGGCTACACCTTC. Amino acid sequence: CASSSSDGKYGYTF.